The T cell receptor (beta chain) described here comes from a study of metastatic and nonmetastatic thyroid tumors. About the study: Both malignant and benign thyroid patients supplied peripheral blood and tumor or nodule tissue samples, across which the repertoires of these patients were then compared.

Ten or more counts support this clone. Each patient went into thyroid surgery without having received any treatment. Per the original methods: The study took CDR3 differences across clinicopathological groups and made a distant-metastasis classifier for papillary thyroid cancer from them. TCRdb re-clonotyped the PCR reads through MiXCR. TCRdb's processing, not the study's, gives the V and J calls here. There are about 31,000 clones in the sample; under 25% occur only once, and about 20% lies in the top ten. The CDR3 runs 17 residues. Trimming removed 4 bases at V and 4 bases at J, with 21 bases between. Germline V lookup: CDR1 SGDLS, CDR2 YYNGEE.

V and J are TRBV9 and TRBJ2-1, with a possible D match to TRBD1 (6 bases). Material: blood. This TCR came from a female donor with papillary thyroid cancer or a benign thyroid nodule (not recorded which). Some clones in this sample may be carry-over from other donors' samples. CDR3 sequence reads: CASSPLLKTGKYNEQFF. The DNA of the CDR3 is TGTGCCAGCAGCCCTCTCCTAAAGACAGGAAAATACAATGAGCAGTTCTTC.